The T cell receptor beta chain under discussion was sequenced for a study of shared clonotypes between healthy human individuals. Tens of thousands of T cell genomes (about 0.2 ug DNA) went into each sorted-subset replicate. Sequencing used immunoSEQ multiplex PCR; TCRdb keeps in-frame clones, though not all of them. The data hold under 2,000,000 clones, with over 85% observed a single time. To note about this clone: Other DNA sequences in the sample encode the same CDR3.

Naive CD8 cells, CD45RO-negative and positively selected for CCR7, excluded terminally differentiated effector memory CD45RA+ cells. J was trimmed by 2 bases and V by 7 bases; bases with no gene match: 6. In germline, CDR1 is LNHDA, CDR2 SQIVND (reference sequence). The CDR3 length is 15 residues. This chain connects TRBV19 to TRBJ2-7, with TRBD1 matching over 12 bases. Sequencing was done on a sample of naive CD8+ T cells sorted from blood. The TCR originated in a man in his late teens or twenties in good health. The CDR3: CASTLRDRGPYEQYF. CDR3 coding DNA: TGTGCCAGTACCCTGAGGGACAGGGGGCCCTACGAGCAGTACTTC.